This TCR beta chain was identified in a study of early stage breast cancer tumors. Study-wide results and caveats: Tumors had about 2.5-fold higher T cell density and higher clonality than adjacent normal breast tissue.

The CDR3 is 12 residues long. Germline values: CDR1 SEHNR, CDR2 FQNEAQ (reference sequence). The V and J ends lost 5 bases and 6 bases respectively, with 8 bases between them. Sequenced by immunoSEQ multiplex PCR; TCRdb stores in-frame clones only, minus some. This sample has about 58,000 clones, with 60% to 85% found just once. Turning to this clone: Its antigen is not identified.

This receptor was taken from a person aged 25 to 45 with breast cancer. The sample consisted of blood. The V call is TRBV7-9, the J call TRBJ2-1; no clear D. Written as DNA, the CDR3 is TGTGCCAGCAGCCTAATGCCCAATGAGCAGTTCTTC. Amino acids: CASSLMPNEQFF.